This TCR beta chain is drawn from a study of regulatory T cells in long-lasting Graves disease. Time point: newly diagnosed GD, antithyroid drugs for less than 3 months. After RNA was extracted from PBMCs, the TCR library was made from it. Germline CDR1 SGHDT, CDR2 YYEEEE. The CDR3 extends over 14 amino acids. After removal of 4 bases from V and 1 base from J, the junction contained 4 bases not matched to a gene. Both iRepertoire HTBI primers and Arm-PCR of CDR3 regions were used to build the TCR beta libraries. TCRdb fed the multiplex PCR reads into MiXCR, producing one record per CDR3 protein. The data contain approximately 460,000 distinct CDR3 sequences, about 17% of them singletons. This clonotype was counted ten times or more. These records were also assigned to another study, of T cells in Graves' hyperthyroidism and ophthalmopathy.

Sample: peripheral blood mononuclear cells (PBMCs), taken at new diagnosis, from a patient treated with antithyroid drugs. The origin of this receptor is a woman in her 30s with Graves disease. The V and J genes are TRBV5-6 and TRBJ1-1, with 7 bases that match TRBD1. CDR3: CASSRDRSNTEAFF. The CDR3 DNA sequence: TGTGCCAGCAGCAGGGACAGATCGAACACTGAAGCTTTCTTT.